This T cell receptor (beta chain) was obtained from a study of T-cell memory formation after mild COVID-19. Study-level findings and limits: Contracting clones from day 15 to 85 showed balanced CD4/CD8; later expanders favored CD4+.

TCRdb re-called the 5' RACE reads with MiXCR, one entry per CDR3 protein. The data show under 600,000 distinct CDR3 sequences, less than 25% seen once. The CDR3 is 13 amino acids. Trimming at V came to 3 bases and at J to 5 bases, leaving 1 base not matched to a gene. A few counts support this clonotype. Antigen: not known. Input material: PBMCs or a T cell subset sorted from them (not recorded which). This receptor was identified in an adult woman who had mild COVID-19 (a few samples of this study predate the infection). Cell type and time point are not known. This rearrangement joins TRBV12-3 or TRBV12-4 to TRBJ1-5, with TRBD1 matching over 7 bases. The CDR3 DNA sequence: TGTGCCAGCAGTTTGGGACAGCATCAGCCCCAGCATTTT. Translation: CASSLGQHQPQHF.